The 25 T cell receptor beta chains below were found in one sample sequenced in a study of T cells in Graves' hyperthyroidism and ophthalmopathy. Amplification targeted TCR beta CDR3 regions from RNA transcripts. The primer set for the first-round RT-PCR of the TCR CDR3 was HTBI. Each CDR3 protein is one row after TCRdb ran MiXCR on the multiplex PCR reads. The sample consists of 500,000 to 750,000 distinct CDR3 sequences, under 60% of them appearing once. The sample consisted of peripheral blood or thyroid tissue (not recorded which). The receptor source for this set is a woman between 18 and 30 years old with Graves' hyperthyroidism.

The chain couples TRBV7-9 to TRBJ2-7; unclear D gene. CDR3 length: 14 amino acids. CDR1 is SEHNR and CDR2 is FQNEAQ in the germline V gene (reference sequence). Trimming took off 5 bases at V and 4 bases at J, with 15 bases between the two ends. The CDR3 coding sequence is TGTGCCAGCAGCCCTCGTGATAGCCGGTACGAGCAGTACTTC. This sequence encodes CASSPRDSRYEQYF.

Worth noting for this clonotype: At one end, the junction sequence differs from germline, possibly due to a read error. The chain is built from TRBV7-9 and TRBJ1-1; 7 nucleotides agree with TRBD1. Germline V lookup: CDR1 SEHNR, CDR2 FQNEAQ (reference sequence). This CDR3 has 14 amino acids. The CDR3 bases are TGTGCCAGCGGCTTAGAGGGGGCGAACACTGAAGCTTTCTTT. Protein: CASGLEGANTEAFF.

The chain carries TRBV15 and TRBJ1-5; D ambiguous. The germline V gene encodes CDR1 LNHNV and CDR2 YYDKDF (reference sequence). This CDR3 has 14 amino acids. Trimming pared 4 bases from V and 14 bases from J, leaving 21 bases between. The CDR3 DNA reads TGTGCCACCAGCAAGGAGCCGAGGGAGAACAATGAGCATTTT. Translation: CATSKEPRENNEHF.

The gene calls are TRBV12-3 or TRBV12-4 and TRBJ1-1; no clear D. The CDR3 has 11 residues. Trimming took 3 bases from V and 7 from J, leaving 6 bases between them. CDR3 sequence (DNA): TGTGCCAGCAGTTTCACGTATGAAGCTTTCTTT. Translated: CASSFTYEAFF.

This clonotype was recorded at least ten times. The chain links TRBV6-5 to TRBJ1-6, with D maybe TRBD1 (5 bases). CDR1 and CDR2 (germline): MNHEY, SVGAGI. V lost 6 bases and J lost 7, with 13 bases in between. The CDR3 is made up of 14 amino acids. The CDR3, as DNA: TGTGCCAGCAGGCCAGGGAACGGGAATTCACCCCTCCACTTT. Its protein product is CASRPGNGNSPLHF.

The chain is built from TRBV10-3 and TRBJ1-2; no clear D. Germline CDR1 and CDR2: ENHRY and SYGVKD. V was shortened by 11 bases and J by 5 bases, with 12 bases between the two germline ends. The CDR3 has 11 residues. This CDR3 reads CAARSLYGYTF. The CDR3 region has the DNA TGTGCCGCCAGATCCCTTTATGGCTACACCTTC.

In its sample, this clonotype was seen once. A read error is possible here, since a much larger clone lies one base away. The chain couples TRBV20-1 to TRBJ1-5, with TRBD1 identical over 7 bases. CDR1 DFQATT and CDR2 SNEGSKA come from the germline V gene (reference sequence). V gave up 0 bases and J gave up 9 bases; unmatched junction bases: 11. The CDR3 sequence is 15 residues long. DNA for the CDR3: TGCAGTGCTAGAGATTTGGAGACAGGGTTTCCGCCCCAGCATTTT. Residues: CSARDLETGFPPQHF.

Remarks on this clonotype: Germline and junction disagree at one end, which may indicate a read error. This sequence joins TRBV24-1 and TRBJ2-5, with a possible D match to TRBD1 (5 bases). CDR3 length equals 15 residues. Germline lookup yields CDR1 KGHDR and CDR2 SFDVKD. The CDR3 region is CASSSTGRAKEAQYF. The CDR3 bases are TGTGCCAGCAGTTCAACAGGCAGGGCCAAAGAGGCCCAGTACTTC.

In the case of this clonotype: A much more abundant neighbour one base away suggests this may be a read error. The chain couples TRBV5-6 to TRBJ2-1; D perhaps matches TRBD2 (5 bases). CDR3 length: 15 residues. CDR1 SGHDT and CDR2 YYEEEE come from the germline V gene. The V end was cut by 0 bases, the J end by 10 bases, with 17 bases between. CDR3 amino acids: CASSLGPGSSYEQFF. CDR3 nucleotides: TGTGCCAGCAGCTTGGGGCCGGGGTCCTCCTACGAGCAGTTCTTC. Full variable domain (remainder filled in from reference TRBV5-6 and TRBJ2-1): DAGVTQSPTHLIKTRGQQVTLRCSPKSGHDTVSWYQQALGQGPQFIFQYYEEEERQRGNFPDRFSGHQFPNYSSELNVNALLLGDSALYLCASSLGPGSSYEQFFGPGTRLTVL.

Many counts were recorded for this clonotype. V is TRBV2 and J is TRBJ1-4; D not certain. The CDR3 sequence is 15 residues long. Trimming took 10 bases from V and 0 from J, leaving 15 bases between them. Germline assignment: CDR1 SNHLY and CDR2 FYNNEI. The CDR3 region is CATQRAIATNEKLFF. CDR3 nucleotides: TGTGCCACGCAACGGGCAATCGCAACTAATGAAAAACTGTTTTTT.

This clonotype has ten or more counts. This chain links TRBV5-6 with TRBJ1-2; 7 positions agree with TRBD1. With V trimmed by 5 bases and J by 1 base, 5 bases remained unmatched. The germline V gene has CDR1 SGHDT and CDR2 YYEEEE. There are 14 residues in the CDR3. Written as DNA, the CDR3 is TGTGCCAGCAGTCCCGGGACAGTTAACTATGGCTACACCTTC. Amino acids: CASSPGTVNYGYTF.

This clonotype showed up many times. This chain links TRBV19 with TRBJ1-5, with a possible D match to TRBD1 (6 bases). CDR1 is LNHDA, CDR2 SQIVND, per germline (reference sequence). The CDR3 is 15 amino acids. V was cut by 5 bases and J by 2 bases, with 13 bases left in between. The CDR3 spells CASSVYRVGNQPQHF. CDR3 nucleotide sequence: TGTGCCAGTAGTGTTTACAGGGTCGGCAATCAGCCCCAGCATTTT.

This chain joins TRBV24-1 and TRBJ2-3; D is tentatively TRBD1 or TRBD2 (6 bases each). The CDR3 is made up of 13 amino acids. Germline assignment: CDR1 KGHDR and CDR2 SFDVKD. V lost 7 bases and J lost 3, with 10 bases in between. The CDR3 is CATSGGGTDTQYF. CDR3 sequence (DNA): TGTGCCACCAGCGGAGGGGGGACAGATACGCAGTATTTT.

The V and J genes are TRBV29-1 and TRBJ2-5, with 7 positions matching TRBD2. V dropped 3 bases and J dropped 5; count of bases not matched to a gene: 3. Germline V lookup: CDR1 SQVTM, CDR2 ANQGSEA. CDR3 length equals 12 residues. CDR3 protein: CSVDRRGETQYF. CDR3 in DNA: TGCAGCGTTGATAGGCGGGGGGAGACCCAGTACTTC.

Of note for this clonotype: It is likely a read error, because the conserved phenylalanine at the end of the CDR3 is missing. The rearrangement links TRBV7-2 to TRBJ2-7; D possibly corresponds to TRBD2 (5 bases). This CDR3 has 13 amino acids. The germline gives CDR1 SGHTA, CDR2 FQGNSA. Between the trimmed V and J ends, which lost 6 bases and 2 bases, there was a span of 11 bases. The CDR3 loop is CASSLTGAYEQYL. The CDR3 DNA reads TGTGCCAGCAGTTTAACCGGGGCCTACGAGCAGTACCTC.

The chain combines TRBV10-3 with TRBJ1-5, with D hard to call. V lost 6 bases to trimming and J lost 11 bases, with 23 bases between them. CDR3 length: 15 amino acids. Germline values: CDR1 ENHRY, CDR2 SYGVKD. This chain's CDR3 is CAIRPWGGSQETQHF. In DNA, the CDR3 is TGTGCCATCAGACCTTGGGGAGGTTCACAAGAGACCCAGCATTTT.

The rearrangement joins TRBV12-3 or TRBV12-4 to TRBJ2-6, with 9 bases fitting TRBD1. J gave up 0 bases and V 6 bases, and 6 bases lay outside the gene matches. The CDR3 consists of 17 residues. The CDR3 here is CASRPGQGLSGANVLTF. The CDR3 nucleotides are TGTGCCAGCAGACCGGGACAGGGCCTCTCTGGGGCCAACGTCCTGACTTTC.

V is TRBV7-6 and J is TRBJ1-1; 9 nucleotides align to TRBD1. Germline CDR1 reads SGHVS; CDR2 reads FNYEAQ. This CDR3 is 15 amino acids long. V shed 5 bases, J shed 4 bases, and the junction held 8 bases outside the gene matches. This chain's CDR3 is CASSRGDRVVTEAFF. The CDR3 DNA reads TGTGCCAGCAGCAGGGGGGACAGGGTGGTCACTGAAGCTTTCTTT.

The chain uses TRBV7-6 and TRBJ1-1; perhaps TRBD1 as D (5 bases). The germline V gene has CDR1 SGHVS and CDR2 FNYEAQ. V was clipped by 4 bases and J by 3 bases, with 12 bases between them. CDR3 length: 14 amino acids. The CDR3 loop reads CASSSARDDTEAFF. As DNA, the CDR3 is TGTGCCAGCAGCTCAGCCAGGGACGACACTGAAGCTTTCTTT. Drawing the rest from reference TRBV7-6 and TRBJ1-1, the complete variable domain is GAGVSQSPRYKVTKRGQDVALRCDPISGHVSLYWYRQALGQGPEFLTYFNYEAQQDKSGLPNDRFSAERPEGSISTLTIQRTEQRDSAMYRCASSSARDDTEAFFGQGTRLTVV.

The chain has TRBV7-9 and TRBJ2-2; weak D call: TRBD1 (5 bases). CDR1 is SEHNR and CDR2 is FQNEAQ in the germline V gene (reference sequence). Trimming left V 2 bases short and J 2 bases short, with 12 bases between. This CDR3 is built from 16 residues. CDR3 DNA sequence: TGTGCCAGCAGCTTACGGATACAGGAAAACACCGGGGAGCTGTTTTTT. Protein: CASSLRIQENTGELFF.

This clonotype was detected ten times or more. The rearrangement uses TRBV20-1 and TRBJ2-2, with D maybe TRBD2 (5 bases). The germline gives CDR1 DFQATT, CDR2 SNEGSKA (reference sequence). With 0 bases removed from V and 0 bases from J, the gap between germline ends came to 11 bases. The CDR3 is 16 amino acids. The DNA of the CDR3 is TGCAGTGCTAGAGATTTAGCGAATTCGAACACCGGGGAGCTGTTTTTT. Translated: CSARDLANSNTGELFF.

The rearrangement joins TRBV30 to TRBJ2-7; D ambiguous. The CDR3 has 14 residues. Germline V lookup: CDR1 GTSNPN, CDR2 SVGIG (reference sequence). Trimming left V 2 bases short and J 4 bases short, with 15 bases between. CDR3 coding DNA: TGTGCCTGGAGTTCTGGCCGTTTGGGGTACGAGCAGTACTTC. Translation: CAWSSGRLGYEQYF.

Comments on this clonotype: This clone may be a read error of a much larger clone one base away. The gene calls are TRBV29-1 and TRBJ2-2; maybe TRBD2 (5 bases). Per germline, CDR1 SQVTM and CDR2 ANQGSEA. CDR3 length: 14 residues. The CDR3 loop reads CSVGGPSSAGKLFF. The CDR3 DNA reads TGCAGCGTTGGCGGGCCTAGTAGCGCCGGGAAGCTGTTTTTT.

The rearrangement uses TRBV7-8 and TRBJ2-5; D unresolved. Germline V gives CDR1 SGHVS, CDR2 FQNEAQ. V was shortened by 1 base and J by 1 base, with 7 bases between the two germline ends. The length of the CDR3 is 14 residues. This CDR3 is CASSLVHGQETQYF. The CDR3 coding sequence is TGTGCCAGCAGCTTAGTCCACGGCCAAGAGACCCAGTACTTC.

This chain joins TRBV12-3 or TRBV12-4 and TRBJ2-5, with a possible D match to TRBD2 (5 bases). V dropped 10 bases and J dropped 7 bases, with 19 bases sitting between them. The CDR3 is made up of 13 amino acids. The CDR3 DNA follows: TGTGCCACTTCGCGGAGGCCCGATTTGACCCAGTACTTC. Protein sequence: CATSRRPDLTQYF.